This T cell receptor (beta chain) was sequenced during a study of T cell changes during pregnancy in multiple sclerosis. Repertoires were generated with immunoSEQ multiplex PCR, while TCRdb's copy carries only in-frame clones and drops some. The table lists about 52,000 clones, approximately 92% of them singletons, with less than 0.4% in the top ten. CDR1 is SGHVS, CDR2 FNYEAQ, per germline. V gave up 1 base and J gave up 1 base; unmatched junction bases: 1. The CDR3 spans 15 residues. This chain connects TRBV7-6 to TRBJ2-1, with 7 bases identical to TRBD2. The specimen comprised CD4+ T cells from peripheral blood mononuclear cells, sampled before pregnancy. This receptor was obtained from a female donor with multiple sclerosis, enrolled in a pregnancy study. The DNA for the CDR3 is TGTGCCAGCAGCTTAGACGGGGGGTCCTACAATGAGCAGTTCTTC. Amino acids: CASSLDGGSYNEQFF. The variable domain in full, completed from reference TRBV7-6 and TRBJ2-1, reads GAGVSQSPRYKVTKRGQDVALRCDPISGHVSLYWYRQALGQGPEFLTYFNYEAQQDKSGLPNDRFSAERPEGSISTLTIQRTEQRDSAMYRCASSLDGGSYNEQFFGPGTRLTVL.